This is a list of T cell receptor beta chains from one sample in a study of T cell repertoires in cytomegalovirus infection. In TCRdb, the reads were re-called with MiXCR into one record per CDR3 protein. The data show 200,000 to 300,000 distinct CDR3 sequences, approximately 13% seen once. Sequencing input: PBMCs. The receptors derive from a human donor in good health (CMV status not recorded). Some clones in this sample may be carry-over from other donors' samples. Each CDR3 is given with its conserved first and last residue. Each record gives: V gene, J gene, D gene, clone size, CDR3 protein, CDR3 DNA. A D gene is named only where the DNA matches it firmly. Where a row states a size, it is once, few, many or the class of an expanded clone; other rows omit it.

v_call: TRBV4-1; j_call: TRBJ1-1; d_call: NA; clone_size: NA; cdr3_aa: CTSSHPPAGVGGTEAFF; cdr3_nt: TGCACCAGCAGCCATCCTCCCGCGGGAGTTGGTGGCACTGAAGCTTTCTTT
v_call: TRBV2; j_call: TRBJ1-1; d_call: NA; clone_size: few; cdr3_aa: CASSEGTEAFF; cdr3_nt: TGTGCCAGCAGTGAAGGGACCGAAGCTTTCTTT
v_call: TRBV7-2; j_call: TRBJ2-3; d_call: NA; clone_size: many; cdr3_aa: CASSLDGGWTDTQYF; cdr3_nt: TGTGCCAGCAGCTTAGATGGGGGGTGGACAGATACGCAGTATTTT
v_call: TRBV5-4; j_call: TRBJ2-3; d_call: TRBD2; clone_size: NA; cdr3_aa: CASGRGAGITDTQYF; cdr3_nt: TGTGCCAGCGGTCGAGGAGCGGGGATAACAGATACGCAGTATTTT
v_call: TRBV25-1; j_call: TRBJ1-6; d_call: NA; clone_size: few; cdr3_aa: CASSAGASPLHF; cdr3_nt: TGTGCCAGCAGTGCGGGGGCATCACCCCTCCACTTT
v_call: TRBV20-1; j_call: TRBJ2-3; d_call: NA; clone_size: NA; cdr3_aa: CSQSASTDTQYF; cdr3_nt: TGCAGTCAGTCCGCTAGCACAGATACGCAGTATTTT
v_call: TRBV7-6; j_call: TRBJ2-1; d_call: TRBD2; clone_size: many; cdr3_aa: CASSLLTSGLYNEQFF; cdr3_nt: TGTGCCAGCAGCTTATTAACTAGCGGGCTCTACAATGAGCAGTTCTTC
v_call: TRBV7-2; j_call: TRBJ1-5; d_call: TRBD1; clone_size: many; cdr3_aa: CASRATGSNQPQHF; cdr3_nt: TGTGCCAGCAGGGCGACAGGGAGCAATCAGCCCCAGCATTTT
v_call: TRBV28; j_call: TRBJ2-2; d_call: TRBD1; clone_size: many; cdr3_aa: CASLSGTGRTGELFF; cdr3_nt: TGTGCCAGCCTCTCCGGGACAGGGCGAACCGGGGAGCTGTTTTTT
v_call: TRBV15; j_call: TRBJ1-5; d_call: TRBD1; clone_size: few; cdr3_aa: CATSNGQENSNQPQHF; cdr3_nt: TGTGCCACCAGCAACGGACAGGAAAATAGCAATCAGCCCCAGCATTTT
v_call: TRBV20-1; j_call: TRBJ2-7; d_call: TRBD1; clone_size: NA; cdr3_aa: CSAGTGGVYEQYF; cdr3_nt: TGCAGTGCTGGGACAGGGGGCGTCTACGAGCAGTACTTC
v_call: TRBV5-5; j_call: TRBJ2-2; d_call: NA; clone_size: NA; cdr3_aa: CASSSAGTLNTGELFF; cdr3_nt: TGTGCCAGCAGCTCGGCCGGGACATTGAACACCGGGGAGCTGTTTTTT
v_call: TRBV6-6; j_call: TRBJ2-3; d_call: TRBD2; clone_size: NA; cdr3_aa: CASSRGLAGTDTQYF; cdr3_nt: TGTGCCAGCAGCCGAGGACTAGCGGGCACAGATACGCAGTATTTT
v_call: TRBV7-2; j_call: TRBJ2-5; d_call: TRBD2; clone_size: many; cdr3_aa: CASSLAGLAGIETQYF; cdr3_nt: TGTGCCAGCAGCTTAGCGGGGCTAGCGGGGATAGAGACCCAGTACTTC
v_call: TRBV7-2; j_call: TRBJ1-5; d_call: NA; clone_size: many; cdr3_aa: CASSSRPGSNQPQHF; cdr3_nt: TGTGCCAGCAGCTCCAGACCTGGGAGCAATCAGCCCCAGCATTTT
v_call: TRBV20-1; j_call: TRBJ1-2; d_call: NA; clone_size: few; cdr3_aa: CSARPLGGYTF; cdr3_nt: TGCAGTGCTAGACCCTTGGGCGGCTACACCTTC
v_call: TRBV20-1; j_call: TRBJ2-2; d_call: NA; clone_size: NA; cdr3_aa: CSAGTQSGELFF; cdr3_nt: TGCAGTGCGGGGACTCAGTCAGGGGAGCTGTTTTTT
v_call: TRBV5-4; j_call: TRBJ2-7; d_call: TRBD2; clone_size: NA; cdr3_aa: CASSLASGGGSSYEQYF; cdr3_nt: TGTGCCAGCAGCTTGGCCTCGGGGGGAGGAAGCTCCTACGAGCAGTACTTC